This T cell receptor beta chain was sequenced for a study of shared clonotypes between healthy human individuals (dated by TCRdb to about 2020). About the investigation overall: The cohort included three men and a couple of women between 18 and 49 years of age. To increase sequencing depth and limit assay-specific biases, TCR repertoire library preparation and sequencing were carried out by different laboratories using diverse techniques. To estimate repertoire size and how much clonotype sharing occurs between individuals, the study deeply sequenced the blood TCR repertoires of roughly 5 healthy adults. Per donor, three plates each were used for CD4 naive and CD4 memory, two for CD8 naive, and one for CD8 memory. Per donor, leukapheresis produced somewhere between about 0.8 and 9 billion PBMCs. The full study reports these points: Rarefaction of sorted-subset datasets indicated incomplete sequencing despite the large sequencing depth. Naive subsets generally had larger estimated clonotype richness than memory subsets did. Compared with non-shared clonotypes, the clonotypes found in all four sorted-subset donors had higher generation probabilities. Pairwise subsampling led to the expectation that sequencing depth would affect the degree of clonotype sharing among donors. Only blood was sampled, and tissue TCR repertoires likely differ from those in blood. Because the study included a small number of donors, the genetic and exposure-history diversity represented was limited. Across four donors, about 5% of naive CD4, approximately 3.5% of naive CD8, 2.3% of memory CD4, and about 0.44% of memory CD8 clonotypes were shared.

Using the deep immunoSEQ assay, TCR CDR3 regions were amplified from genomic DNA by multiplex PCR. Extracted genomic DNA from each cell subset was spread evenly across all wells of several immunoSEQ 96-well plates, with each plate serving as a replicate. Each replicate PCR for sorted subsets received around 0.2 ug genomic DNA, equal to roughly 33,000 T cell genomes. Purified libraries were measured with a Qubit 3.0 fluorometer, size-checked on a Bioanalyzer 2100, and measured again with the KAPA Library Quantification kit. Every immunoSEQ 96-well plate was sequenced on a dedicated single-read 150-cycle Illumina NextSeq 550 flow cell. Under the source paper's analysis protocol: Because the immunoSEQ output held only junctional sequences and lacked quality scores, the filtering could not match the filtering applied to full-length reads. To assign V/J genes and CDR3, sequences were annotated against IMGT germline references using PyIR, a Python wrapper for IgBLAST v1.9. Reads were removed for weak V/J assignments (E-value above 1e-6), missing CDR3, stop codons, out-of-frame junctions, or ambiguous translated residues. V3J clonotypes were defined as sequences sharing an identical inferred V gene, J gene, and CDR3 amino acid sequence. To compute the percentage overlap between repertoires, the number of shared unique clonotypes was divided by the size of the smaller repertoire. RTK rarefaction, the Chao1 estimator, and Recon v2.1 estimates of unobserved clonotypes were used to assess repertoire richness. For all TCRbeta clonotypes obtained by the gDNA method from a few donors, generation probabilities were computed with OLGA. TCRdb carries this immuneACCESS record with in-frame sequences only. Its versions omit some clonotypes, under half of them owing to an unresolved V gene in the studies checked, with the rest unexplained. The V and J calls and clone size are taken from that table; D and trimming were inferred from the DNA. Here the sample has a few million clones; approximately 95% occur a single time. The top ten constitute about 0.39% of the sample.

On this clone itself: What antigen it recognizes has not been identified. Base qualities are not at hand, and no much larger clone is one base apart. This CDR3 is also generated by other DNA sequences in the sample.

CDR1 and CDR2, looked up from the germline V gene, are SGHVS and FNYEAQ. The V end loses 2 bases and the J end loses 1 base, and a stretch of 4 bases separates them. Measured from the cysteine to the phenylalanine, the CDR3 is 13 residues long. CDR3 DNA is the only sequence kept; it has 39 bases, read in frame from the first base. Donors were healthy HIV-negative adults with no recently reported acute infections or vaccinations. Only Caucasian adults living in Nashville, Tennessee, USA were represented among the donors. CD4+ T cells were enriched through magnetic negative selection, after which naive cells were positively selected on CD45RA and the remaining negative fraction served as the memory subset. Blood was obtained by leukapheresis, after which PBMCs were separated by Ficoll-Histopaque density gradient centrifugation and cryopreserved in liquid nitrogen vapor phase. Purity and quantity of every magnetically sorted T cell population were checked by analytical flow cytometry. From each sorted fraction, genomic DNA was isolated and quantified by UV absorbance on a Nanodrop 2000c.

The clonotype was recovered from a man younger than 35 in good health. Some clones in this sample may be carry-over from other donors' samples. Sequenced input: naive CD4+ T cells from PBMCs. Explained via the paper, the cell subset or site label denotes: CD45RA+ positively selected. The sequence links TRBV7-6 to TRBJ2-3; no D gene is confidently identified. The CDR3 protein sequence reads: CASSLLGTDTQYF. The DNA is TGTGCCAGCAGCTTATTGGGCACAGATACGCAGTATTTT.